The 15 T cell receptor beta chains below come from one sample, sequenced in a study of T cell responses to AZD1222 COVID-19 vaccine. The method was immunoSEQ multiplex PCR; TCRdb's version includes in-frame clones alone and lacks a portion of them. This table holds approximately 100,000 clones, around 91% found once. Sequencing was performed on peripheral blood, taken on day 0 of AZD1222 vaccination. Source of these receptors: an adult in good health.

The chain employs TRBV6-1 and TRBJ1-1; D is ambiguous. The CDR3 totals 12 residues. CDR1 MNHNS and CDR2 SASEGT come from the germline V gene. V was cut by 5 bases and J by 1 base, with 5 bases left in between. The chain's CDR3 is CASSWGNTEAFF. The DNA for the CDR3 is TGTGCCAGCAGTTGGGGGAACACTGAAGCTTTCTTT.

This clone showed up just once. The rearrangement joins TRBV28 to TRBJ1-1; D perhaps matches TRBD1 (6 bases). The germline gives CDR1 MDHEN, CDR2 SYDVKM. The CDR3 has 14 amino acids. The V end was cut by 5 bases, the J end by 0 bases, with 10 bases between. DNA of the CDR3: TGTGCCAGCAGTAACAGGGATATGAACACTGAAGCTTTCTTT. It specifies CASSNRDMNTEAFF.

The chain couples TRBV19 to TRBJ1-5; maybe TRBD1 (5 bases). The V gene's germline CDR1 is LNHDA and CDR2 SQIVND (reference sequence). V was clipped by 1 base and J by 6 bases, with 13 bases between them. The CDR3 spans 15 residues. CDR3 DNA sequence: TGTGCCAGTAGTATAGGGATGGCAGGGACTCAGCCCCAGCATTTT. Protein sequence: CASSIGMAGTQPQHF.

The J gene is TRBJ2-2, the V gene TRBV1. TRBV1 is an annotated pseudogene. This CDR3 has 18 residues. The CDR3 nucleotides are TGCACCAGCAGCCAAGTCCCGGGACCCCCCGGGGACACCGGGGAGCTGTTTTTT. Amino acid sequence: CTSSQVPGPPGDTGELFF.

The chain carries TRBV18 and TRBJ2-3; 10 bases match TRBD2. Unmatched junction bases numbered 4, after V lost 3 bases and J lost 4 bases. The V gene's germline CDR1 is KGHSH and CDR2 LQKENI. The CDR3 is 15 amino acids. The CDR3 here is CASSPGSGRADTQYF. DNA of the CDR3: TGTGCCAGCTCACCGGGCAGCGGGAGGGCAGATACGCAGTATTTT. The whole variable domain, filled in from reference TRBV18 and TRBJ2-3, reads NAGVMQNPRHLVRRRGQEARLRCSPMKGHSHVYWYRQLPEEGLKFMVYLQKENIIDESGMPKERFSAEFPKEGPSILRIQQVVRGDSAAYFCASSPGSGRADTQYFGPGTRLTVL.

This clone was counted a few times. The rearrangement uses TRBV19 and TRBJ2-5; D is uncertain. From germline, CDR1 is LNHDA and CDR2 SQIVND (reference sequence). Trimming cost V 7 bases and J 0 bases, with 9 bases left between them. The CDR3 length is 13 residues. The CDR3 spells CASNGAYQETQYF. In DNA form, the CDR3 reads TGTGCCAGTAATGGAGCGTACCAAGAGACCCAGTACTTC.

The rearrangement links TRBV3-1 (or the pseudogene TRBV3-2) to TRBJ2-3, with TRBD2 as a possible D gene (6 bases). V was shortened by 0 bases and J by 0 bases, with 13 bases between the two germline ends. This CDR3 region has 17 residues. The V gene's germline CDR1 is LGHDT and CDR2 YNNKEL (reference sequence). The CDR3 reads CASSQDIREISTDTQYF. CDR3 nucleotides: TGTGCCAGCAGCCAAGATATCCGGGAGATCAGCACAGATACGCAGTATTTT.

This rearrangement joins TRBV30 to TRBJ2-3; D may be TRBD1 (5 bases). V gave up 2 bases and J gave up 6 bases, with 15 bases separating them. The CDR3 length is 14 residues. Germline V lookup: CDR1 GTSNPN, CDR2 SVGIG (reference sequence). The CDR3 sequence: CAWSPKTVPDTQYF. Written as DNA, the CDR3 is TGTGCCTGGAGTCCCAAGACAGTTCCCGATACGCAGTATTTT.

This sequence joins TRBV4-2 and TRBJ1-5, with TRBD1 as a possible D gene (5 bases). This CDR3 is built from 17 residues. V was trimmed by 0 bases and J by 3 bases, leaving 15 bases between them. Germline values: CDR1 LGHNA, CDR2 YNFKEQ. CDR3 nucleotide sequence: TGTGCCAGCAGCCAAGATGTGGCAGGTGGGACCAATCAGCCCCAGCATTTT. This translates into CASSQDVAGGTNQPQHF.

The chain is built from TRBV28 and TRBJ2-3; 7 bases align to TRBD1. V trimming: 1 base; J trimming: 2 bases; junction bases outside the gene matches: 9. The CDR3 runs to 17 residues. Germline CDR1 and CDR2: MDHEN and SYDVKM. CDR3 sequence reads: CASSLSPWGQTTDTQYF. CDR3 nucleotides: TGTGCCAGCAGTTTATCCCCCTGGGGACAGACCACAGATACGCAGTATTTT.

J is TRBJ2-1 and V is TRBV7-9; TRBD2 aligns across 8 bases. Germline-derived CDR1 and CDR2 are SEHNR and FQNEAQ (reference sequence). V gave up 5 bases and J gave up 4 bases; unmatched junction bases: 7. CDR3 length: 15 amino acids. Here the CDR3 reads CASSQLAETYNEQFF. DNA of the CDR3: TGTGCCAGCAGCCAACTAGCGGAGACATACAATGAGCAGTTCTTC.

The chain joins TRBV28 to TRBJ1-2; the D gene is possibly TRBD1 (6 bases). Germline V gives CDR1 MDHEN, CDR2 SYDVKM. The ends were cut back, 7 bases at V and 7 bases at J, with 13 bases in the middle. CDR3 size: 12 residues. The CDR3 DNA follows: TGTGCCAGCATAGGGGGAACCTTTGGCTACACCTTC. The encoded protein is CASIGGTFGYTF.

The rearrangement links TRBV5-6 to TRBJ2-5; D uncertain. Trimming cost V 0 bases and J 7 bases, with 7 bases left between them. The germline V gene has CDR1 SGHDT and CDR2 YYEEEE. CDR3 length: 12 amino acids. The CDR3 sequence is CASSLAIGTQYF. As DNA, the CDR3 is TGTGCCAGCAGCTTGGCCATCGGGACCCAGTACTTC.

The chain joins TRBV21-1 to TRBJ1-3; the DNA was not used to check the table's D call, TRBD1. TRBV21-1 is noted as a pseudogene. This CDR3 has 17 residues. CDR3 DNA: TGTGCCAGCACCGGGACAGGGCCCTGCGATGCGGGAAACACCATATATTTT. Translating it yields CASTGTGPCDAGNTIYF.

The V call is TRBV5-1, the J call TRBJ2-5; D is ambiguous. This CDR3 contains 14 residues. Trimming removed 0 bases from V and 3 bases from J, with 9 bases in between. Germline lookup yields CDR1 SGHRS and CDR2 YFSETQ. The CDR3 bases are TGCGCCAGCAGCTTGGTTAGTACCGAAGAGACCCAGTACTTC. Translation: CASSLVSTEETQYF.